The present T cell receptor (beta chain) was sequenced within a study of shared T cell receptors in the human thymus. Libraries were prepared by immunoSEQ multiplex PCR; TCRdb keeps only in-frame clonotypes and omits some of them. The sample carries about 610,000 clones, 88% recorded once. In germline, CDR1 is MNHNY, CDR2 SVGAGI (reference sequence). This CDR3 is built from 14 residues. With 4 bases clipped from V and 8 bases from J, the junction kept 9 bases outside the gene matches. The same data also contributed to another study, on human thymus T cells. That paper states: Corrective surgery for congenital heart defects was being performed on the healthy Finnish infants who served as donors. Thymic samples were excised during corrective heart operations. Both thymic and peripheral blood repertoires showed apparently biased V and J usage. The related literature has documented a marked overlap of thymic repertoires among unrelated individuals.

Sequenced sample: thymocytes. V usage is TRBV6-6 and J usage is TRBJ1-2; 8 bases are a match to TRBD1. The source of this sequence is a boy less than two years old with a congenital heart defect. As DNA, the CDR3 is TGTGCCAGCAGTTTCTTGGCAGGGGGCGGCGGCTACACCTTC. Translated, it gives CASSFLAGGGGYTF.